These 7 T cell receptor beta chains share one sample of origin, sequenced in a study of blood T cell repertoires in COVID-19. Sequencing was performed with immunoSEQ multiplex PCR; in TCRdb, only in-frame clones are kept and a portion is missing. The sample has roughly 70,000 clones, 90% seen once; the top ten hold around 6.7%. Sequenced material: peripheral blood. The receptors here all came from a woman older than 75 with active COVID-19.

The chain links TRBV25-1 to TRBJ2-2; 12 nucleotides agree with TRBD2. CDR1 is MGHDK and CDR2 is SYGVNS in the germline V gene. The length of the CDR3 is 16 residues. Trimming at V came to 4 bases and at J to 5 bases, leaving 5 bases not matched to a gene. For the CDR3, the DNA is TGTGCCAGCAGTGCTAGCGGGAGGGGTCGAACCGGGGAGCTGTTTTTT. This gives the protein CASSASGRGRTGELFF.

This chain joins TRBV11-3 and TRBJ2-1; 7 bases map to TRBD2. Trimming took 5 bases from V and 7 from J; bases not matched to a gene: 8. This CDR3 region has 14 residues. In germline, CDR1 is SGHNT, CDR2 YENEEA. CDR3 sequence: CASSRGRANNEQFF. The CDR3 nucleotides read TGTGCCAGCAGCCGAGGGAGGGCCAATAATGAGCAGTTCTTC. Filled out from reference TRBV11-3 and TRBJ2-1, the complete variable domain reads EAGVVQSPRYKIIEKKQPVAFWCNPISGHNTLYWYLQNLGQGPELLIRYENEEAVDDSQLPKDRFSAERLKGVDSTLKIQPAELGDSAVYLCASSRGRANNEQFFGPGTRLTVL.

The CDR3 here is CASSLPVVAEQYF. The CDR3 nucleotides are TGTGCCAGCTCCCTTCCAGTAGTAGCCGAGCAGTACTTC. The rearrangement links TRBV7-2 to TRBJ2-7; the D is unclear. Germline-derived CDR1 and CDR2 are SGHTA and FQGNSA. The CDR3 has 13 residues. V was cut by 8 bases and J by 6 bases, with 17 bases left in between.

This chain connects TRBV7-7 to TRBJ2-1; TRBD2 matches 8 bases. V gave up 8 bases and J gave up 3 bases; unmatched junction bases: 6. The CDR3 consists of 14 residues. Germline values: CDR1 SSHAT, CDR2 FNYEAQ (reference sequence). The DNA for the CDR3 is TGTGCCAGCCACCGGGGGGGCTGCTACAATGAGCAGTTCTTC. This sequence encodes CASHRGGCYNEQFF.

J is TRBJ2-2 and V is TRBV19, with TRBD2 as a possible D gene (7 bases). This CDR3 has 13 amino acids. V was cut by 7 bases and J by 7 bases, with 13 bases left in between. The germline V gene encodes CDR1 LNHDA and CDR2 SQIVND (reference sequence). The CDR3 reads CASTRGGVGELFF. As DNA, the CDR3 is TGTGCCAGTACCAGGGGAGGGGTCGGGGAGCTGTTTTTT.

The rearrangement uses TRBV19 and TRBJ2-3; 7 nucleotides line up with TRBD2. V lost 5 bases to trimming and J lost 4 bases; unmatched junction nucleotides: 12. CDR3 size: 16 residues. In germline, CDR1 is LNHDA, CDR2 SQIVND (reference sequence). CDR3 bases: TGTGCCAGTAGTCCCCGCGGGGGTGTTGGGGCAGATACGCAGTATTTT. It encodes CASSPRGGVGADTQYF.

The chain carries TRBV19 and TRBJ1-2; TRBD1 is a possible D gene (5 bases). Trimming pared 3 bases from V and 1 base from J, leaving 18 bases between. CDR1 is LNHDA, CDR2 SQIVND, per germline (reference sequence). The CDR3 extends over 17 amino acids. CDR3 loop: CASSIEDTRIHNYGYTF. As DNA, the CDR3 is TGTGCCAGTAGTATTGAGGACACCCGGATCCATAACTATGGCTACACCTTC.